This TCR beta chain was retrieved from a study of Graves' ophthalmopathy and Graves' hyperthyroidism. General observations from the study: Discriminating ophthalmopathy from stable hyperthyroidism, a 13-signature model attained a sensitivity of approximately 90% and a specificity of about 81%.

The TCR beta CDR3 regions underwent amplification from RNA transcripts. HTBI primers served in a first-round RT-PCR, which a second-round multiplex PCR followed. One entry per CDR3 protein results from TCRdb running MiXCR on the multiplex PCR reads. The sample has 200,000 to 250,000 distinct CDR3 sequences; roughly a fifth are singletons. The CDR3 sequence is 15 residues long. V lost 3 bases to trimming and J lost 5 bases; unmatched junction nucleotides: 2. Germline CDR1 is MNHEY and CDR2 is SVGAGI. This clonotype was observed at least ten times. Its cognate antigen is unknown. Excluded were patients with other autoimmune diseases, uncontrolled infections, pregnancy or lactation. The PBMC fraction was derived from over 9 ml of fresh peripheral blood.

The clonotype comes from a woman aged 45-59 years with Graves' ophthalmopathy. The sample was peripheral blood. The chain is built from TRBV6-5 and TRBJ2-2; 11 nucleotides match TRBD1. CDR3 in amino acids: CASSYRDRGTGELFF. CDR3 sequence (DNA): TGTGCCAGCAGTTATAGGGACAGGGGGACCGGGGAGCTGTTTTTT.